This TCR beta chain comes out of a study of cytomegalovirus exposure and HLA in healthy donors. Each donor was healthy, and each was a bone marrow donor. The V end lost 5 bases, the J end lost 2 bases, and 13 bases lay between the germline ends. The CDR3 is 14 residues long. Looked up from germline, CDR1 is SGHVS and CDR2 is FQNEAQ. The PCR contained 60 Vbeta and 13 Jbeta primers. Repertoires were generated with immunoSEQ multiplex PCR, while TCRdb's copy carries only in-frame clones and drops some. The repertoire holds around 150,000 clones, with more than 70% as singletons. V gene TRBV7-8 combines with J gene TRBJ2-7; D call uncertain. The source is a man younger than 40 in good health and CMV-seronegative. Sequences were obtained from PBMCs. CDR3: CASSKLPKAYEQYF. The CDR3 bases are TGTGCCAGCAGCAAACTACCAAAAGCCTACGAGCAGTACTTC. Using reference TRBV7-8 and TRBJ2-7 for the parts outside the CDR3, the full variable domain is GAGVSQSPRYKVAKRGQDVALRCDPISGHVSLFWYQQALGQGPEFLTYFQNEAQLDKSGLPSDRFFAERPEGSVSTLKIQRTQQEDSAVYLCASSKLPKAYEQYFGPGTRLTVT.